This T cell receptor beta chain was identified during a study of T cells in Graves' hyperthyroidism and ophthalmopathy. Looking at the study overall: Sampling of peripheral blood happened at initial diagnosis, prior to any treatment.

Germline CDR1 is MNHNS and CDR2 is SASEGT. The V and J ends lost 6 bases and 2 bases respectively, with 17 bases between them. This CDR3 contains 15 residues. Patients with uncontrolled infections, other autoimmune diseases, pregnancy or lactation were excluded. The PBMCs were sourced from fresh peripheral blood (around 9.9 ml). Study observations and caveats: Blood samples included most of the expanded thyroid clonotypes exceeding 0.001.

A note on this clonotype: What it recognizes is unknown.

RNA transcripts provided the source from which TCR beta CDR3 regions were amplified. The HTBI primer set served for first-round RT-PCR of the TCR CDR3. MiXCR, run by TCRdb on the multiplex PCR reads, gives a single entry per CDR3 protein. The sample lists roughly 380,000 distinct CDR3 sequences; around a sixth were seen once. This chain joins TRBV6-1 and TRBJ2-7; possible D gene TRBD1, 6 bases. The sequenced sample consisted of blood. This sequence was found in a woman in her thirties or forties with Graves' ophthalmopathy. CDR3: CASSHPPGAAYEQYF. CDR3 DNA sequence: TGTGCCAGCAGCCACCCCCCAGGGGCCGCCTACGAGCAGTACTTC.